This T cell receptor (beta chain) stems from a study of T cell changes during pregnancy in multiple sclerosis. CDR3 length equals 14 residues. The V segment lost 5 bases and the J segment 4 bases; nucleotides outside the gene matches: 7. Germline V lookup: CDR1 SNHLY, CDR2 FYNNEI. Sequenced by immunoSEQ multiplex PCR; TCRdb stores in-frame clones only, minus some. This table has over 55,000 clones, 94% appearing once. The source of this sequence is a female donor with multiple sclerosis, enrolled in a pregnancy study. The chain links TRBV2 to TRBJ1-2; 7 positions agree with TRBD1. The sequencing here drew on CD8+ T cells from peripheral blood mononuclear cells, taken in the third trimester of pregnancy. CDR3 sequence reads: CASSSGQEIYGYTF. The CDR3 DNA reads as TGTGCCAGCAGTTCCGGACAGGAGATCTATGGCTACACCTTC.